This T cell receptor beta chain was recorded in a study of T-cell memory formation after mild COVID-19. The CDR3 contains 16 residues. V lost 6 bases and J lost 3; bases outside the gene matches: 10. Germline CDR1 reads SQVTM; CDR2 reads ANQGSEA. TCRdb processed the 5' RACE reads anew with MiXCR; each CDR3 protein has one entry. The table has some 440,000 distinct CDR3 sequences, roughly 25% seen once. The chain uses TRBV29-1 and TRBJ2-1; 11 nucleotides line up with TRBD2. Sequencing was performed on PBMCs or a T cell subset sorted from them (not recorded which). The TCR comes from an adult woman who had mild COVID-19 (a few samples of this study predate the infection). Cell type and time point are not known. CDR3 sequence (DNA): TGCAGCGTCCGCTTCACCGGGACTAGCGGCTACAATGAGCAGTTCTTC. It codes for CSVRFTGTSGYNEQFF.